These 9 T cell receptor beta chains came from one sample sequenced in a study of OX40 agonist ivuxolimab in advanced cancers. Repertoires were generated with immunoSEQ multiplex PCR, while TCRdb's copy carries only in-frame clones and drops some. There are fewer than 75,000 clones in the sample; approximately 91% occur only once, and less than 2.5% lies in the top ten. The sample consisted of CD4+ or CD8+ T cells sorted from blood, taken in a trial of the OX40 agonist ivuxolimab. These receptors came from an adult with an advanced solid tumor such as melanoma, head and neck, liver or kidney cancer.

The chain couples TRBV28 to TRBJ2-7; TRBD1 matches at 7 bases. J was trimmed by 2 bases and V by 8 bases; bases with no gene match: 6. From germline, CDR1 is MDHEN and CDR2 SYDVKM. This CDR3 contains 13 residues. CDR3 DNA sequence: TGTGCCAGCCAACGACAGGGCGCCTACGAGCAGTACTTC. Protein product: CASQRQGAYEQYF.

This clone occurred once. This chain's CDR3 is CASSVLGSSTDTQYF. The CDR3 nucleotides read TGTGCCAGCAGCGTCTTGGGCTCTAGCACAGATACGCAGTATTTT. The chain combines TRBV9 with TRBJ2-3; D not resolved. The CDR3 covers 15 residues. Germline lookup yields CDR1 SGDLS and CDR2 YYNGEE. V was pared by 2 bases and J by 0 bases, with 10 bases between.

The chain employs TRBV19 and TRBJ1-2, with 7 bases lining up with TRBD1. V shed 3 bases, J shed 0 bases, and the junction held 7 bases outside the gene matches. Germline-derived CDR1 and CDR2 are LNHDA and SQIVND (reference sequence). The CDR3 runs 16 residues. CDR3 nucleotides: TGTGCCAGTAGTATTGGGGGGACAGAAGCTAACTATGGCTACACCTTC. It codes for CASSIGGTEANYGYTF. The whole variable domain, remainder taken from reference TRBV19 and TRBJ1-2, is DGGITQSPKYLFRKEGQNVTLSCEQNLNHDAMYWYRQDPGQGLRLIYYSQIVNDFQKGDIAEGYSVSREKKESFPLTVTSAQKNPTAFYLCASSIGGTEANYGYTFGSGTRLTVV.

The chain recombines TRBV27 with TRBJ2-7; D is perhaps TRBD1 or TRBD2 (5 bases each). The germline V gene has CDR1 MNHEY and CDR2 SMNVEV (reference sequence). There are 15 residues in the CDR3. V dropped 5 bases and J dropped 3 bases, with 17 bases sitting between them. CDR3 amino acids: CASSPGTALGYEQYF. In nucleotides, the CDR3 is TGTGCCAGCAGTCCAGGGACGGCCCTAGGCTACGAGCAGTACTTC.

This sequence joins TRBV29-1 and TRBJ2-1; tentatively, D is TRBD1 (5 bases). The CDR3 runs to 14 residues. Germline CDR1 reads SQVTM; CDR2 reads ANQGSEA. V was shortened by 4 bases and J by 0 bases, with 10 bases between the two germline ends. This CDR3 reads CSVGGAPSYNEQFF. The CDR3 region has the DNA TGCAGCGTTGGGGGCGCGCCCTCCTACAATGAGCAGTTCTTC.

The table lists this clone with a few counts. CDR3 region: CASSLAGGLQPQHF. As DNA, the CDR3 is TGTGCCAGCAGCTTGGCAGGGGGCCTTCAGCCCCAGCATTTT. This chain joins TRBV7-9 and TRBJ1-5; 8 nucleotides agree with TRBD1. CDR3 length: 14 residues. V shed 3 bases and J 6 bases; nucleotides not matched to a gene: 4. In germline, CDR1 is SEHNR, CDR2 FQNEAQ (reference sequence).

The J gene is TRBJ2-7, the V gene TRBV11-3; 10 nucleotides agree with TRBD1. Trimming cost V 3 bases and J 5 bases; bases outside gene matches: 10. CDR1 and CDR2 (germline): SGHNT, YENEEA. The CDR3 length is 16 residues. The CDR3 loop reads CASSFYPGQGVDEQYF. The CDR3 DNA reads TGTGCCAGCAGCTTCTATCCAGGACAGGGGGTCGACGAGCAGTACTTC. Looking up the rest from reference TRBV11-3 and TRBJ2-7 gives the full variable domain: EAGVVQSPRYKIIEKKQPVAFWCNPISGHNTLYWYLQNLGQGPELLIRYENEEAVDDSQLPKDRFSAERLKGVDSTLKIQPAELGDSAVYLCASSFYPGQGVDEQYFGPGTRLTVT.

The CDR3 reads CASSSDVSYNEQFF. The DNA of the CDR3 is TGTGCCAGCAGCTCAGACGTTAGCTACAATGAGCAGTTCTTC. The chain employs TRBV7-2 and TRBJ2-1; D not resolved. The CDR3 runs 14 residues. V dropped 4 bases and J dropped 3 bases, with 10 bases sitting between them. Germline lookup yields CDR1 SGHTA and CDR2 FQGNSA.

V is TRBV6-5 and J is TRBJ2-7; the D call may be TRBD1 or TRBD2 (5 bases each). With 5 bases removed from V and 0 bases from J, the gap between germline ends came to 14 bases. The germline CDR1 and CDR2 sequences are MNHEY and SVGAGI. The CDR3 loop spans 15 amino acids. The CDR3 DNA sequence: TGTGCCAGCAGTACCAAATTAGGGACCTCCTACGAGCAGTACTTC. Protein sequence: CASSTKLGTSYEQYF.